The 7 T cell receptor beta chains below all came from one sample that was sequenced in a study of Ad26.COV2.S vaccination and SARS-CoV-2 variants. Assay: immunoSEQ multiplex PCR; the TCRdb copy retains only in-frame clones and omits some. The sample yields about 87,000 clones, roughly 85% seen once. Material: peripheral blood, obtained after recovery from COVID-19. The origin of the receptors is a human donor who had recovered from COVID-19.

This clone was seen more than once but under ten times. The chain joins TRBV28 to TRBJ2-3; D not certain. Trimming left V 5 bases short and J 0 bases short, with 18 bases between. Germline CDR1 MDHEN, CDR2 SYDVKM. The CDR3 loop spans 17 amino acids. The CDR3: CASSPSGLLPSTDTQYF. As DNA, the CDR3 is TGTGCCAGCAGTCCATCAGGTCTTCTCCCTAGCACAGATACGCAGTATTTT. Complete variable domain (other parts from reference TRBV28 and TRBJ2-3): DVKVTQSSRYLVKRTGEKVFLECVQDMDHENMFWYRQDPGLGLRLIYFSYDVKMKEKGDIPEGYSVSREKKERFSLILESASTNQTSMYLCASSPSGLLPSTDTQYFGPGTRLTVL.

CDR3 in amino acids: CASSSPPQGMVLGANVLTF. The CDR3 DNA reads TGTGCCAGCAGTTCCCCACCTCAGGGGATGGTGTTAGGGGCCAACGTCCTGACTTTC. V gene TRBV28 combines with J gene TRBJ2-6; D may be TRBD1 (6 bases). This CDR3 has 19 residues. Trimming took off 4 bases at V and 4 bases at J, with 23 bases between the two ends. Per germline, CDR1 MDHEN and CDR2 SYDVKM.

The V call is TRBV3-1 (or the pseudogene TRBV3-2), the J call TRBJ2-2; D gene unclear. There are 13 residues in the CDR3. V shed 6 bases and J shed 4 bases, with 9 bases lying between them. Germline CDR1 LGHDT, CDR2 YNNKEL (reference sequence). The CDR3 nucleotides are TGTGCCAGCAGTAGTGTCGGCACCGGGGAGCTGTTTTTT. It is translated as CASSSVGTGELFF.

In the case of this clone: Relative to the germline gene, one junction end is altered; a read error may explain this. The chain links TRBV28 to TRBJ1-1, with D unclear. This CDR3 has 12 amino acids. Looked up from germline, CDR1 is MDHEN and CDR2 is SYDVKM. The CDR3 sequence: CASSLYVTESFF. DNA of the CDR3: TGTGCCAGCAGTTTATATGTTACTGAATCTTTCTTT.

The DNA of the CDR3 is TGTGCCAGCAGCTTACGACAGGGGGCTAACGAGCAGTACTTC. Its translation: CASSLRQGANEQYF. The gene calls are TRBV13 and TRBJ2-7; 10 bases are shared with TRBD1. V lost 2 bases to trimming and J lost 5 bases; unmatched junction nucleotides: 3. There are 14 residues in the CDR3. The germline CDR1 and CDR2 sequences are PRHDT and FYEKMQ (reference sequence). Drawing the rest from reference TRBV13 and TRBJ2-7, the complete variable domain is AAGVIQSPRHLIKEKRETATLKCYPIPRHDTVYWYQQGPGQDPQFLISFYEKMQSDKGSIPDRFSAQQFSDYHSELNMSSLELGDSALYFCASSLRQGANEQYFGPGTRLTVT.

This clone has only one observation. The chain recombines TRBV4-1 with TRBJ1-2; no clear D. This CDR3 has 20 residues. CDR1 MGHRA and CDR2 YSYEKL come from the germline V gene. Trimming removed 2 bases from V and 4 bases from J, with 29 bases in between. For the CDR3, the DNA is TGCGCCAGCAGCCAATTGGTAGGACTTCTTGGGCGTGAGGACGGCTATGGCTACACCTTC. Protein sequence: CASSQLVGLLGREDGYGYTF.

The genes are TRBV9 and TRBJ2-1; tentatively, D is TRBD1 (6 bases). This CDR3 is built from 13 residues. CDR1 is SGDLS and CDR2 is YYNGEE in the germline V gene. Trimming stripped 3 bases from V and 6 bases from J, with 10 bases between. CDR3 loop: CASSGQDLNEQFF. The CDR3 DNA reads TGTGCCAGCAGCGGACAGGACCTCAATGAGCAGTTCTTC. The whole variable domain, remainder taken from reference TRBV9 and TRBJ2-1, is DSGVTQTPKHLITATGQRVTLRCSPRSGDLSVYWYQQSLDQGLQFLIQYYNGEERAKGNILERFSAQQFPDLHSELNLSSLELGDSALYFCASSGQDLNEQFFGPGTRLTVL.